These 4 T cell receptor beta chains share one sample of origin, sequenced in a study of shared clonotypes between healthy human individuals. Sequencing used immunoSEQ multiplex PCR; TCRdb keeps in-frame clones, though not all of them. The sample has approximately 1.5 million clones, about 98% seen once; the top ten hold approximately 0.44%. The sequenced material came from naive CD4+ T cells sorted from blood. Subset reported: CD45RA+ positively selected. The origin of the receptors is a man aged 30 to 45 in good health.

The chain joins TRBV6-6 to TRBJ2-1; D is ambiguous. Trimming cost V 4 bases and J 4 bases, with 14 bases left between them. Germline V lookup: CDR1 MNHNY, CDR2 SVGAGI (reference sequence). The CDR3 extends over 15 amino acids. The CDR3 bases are TGTGCCAGCAGTTCTGACTCCCCTTCATACAATGAGCAGTTCTTC. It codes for CASSSDSPSYNEQFF.

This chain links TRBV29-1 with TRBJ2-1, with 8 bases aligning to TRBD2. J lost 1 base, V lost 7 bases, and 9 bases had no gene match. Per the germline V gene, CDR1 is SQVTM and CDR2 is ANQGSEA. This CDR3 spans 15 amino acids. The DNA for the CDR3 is TGCAGCGGTACCGGGACTAGTCTGTCCTACAATGAGCAGTTCTTC. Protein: CSGTGTSLSYNEQFF.

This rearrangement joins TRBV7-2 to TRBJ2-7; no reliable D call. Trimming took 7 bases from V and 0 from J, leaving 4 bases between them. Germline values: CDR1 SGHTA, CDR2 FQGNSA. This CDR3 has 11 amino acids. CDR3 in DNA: TGTGCCAGCACCAGCTCCTACGAGCAGTACTTC. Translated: CASTSSYEQYF.

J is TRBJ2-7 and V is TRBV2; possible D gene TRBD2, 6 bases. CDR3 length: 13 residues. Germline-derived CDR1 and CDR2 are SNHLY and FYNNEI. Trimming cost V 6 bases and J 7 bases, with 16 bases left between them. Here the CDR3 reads CASRGSLAGEQYF. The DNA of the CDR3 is TGTGCCAGCAGGGGGTCACTAGCCGGGGAGCAGTACTTC.